What follows are 4 T cell receptor beta chains derived from one specimen sequenced in a study of T cells after yellow fever vaccination. TCRdb passed the 5' RACE reads through MiXCR, listing each CDR3 protein once. The data contain 300,000 to 450,000 distinct CDR3 sequences, 7% to 10% of them seen just once; the ten biggest clones take up around 17%. This specimen was PBMCs, taken approximately 40 days after the first yellow fever vaccination. These receptors originate from a man aged 18 to 30 who received the YFV17D yellow fever vaccine.

This clonotype was picked up a small number of times. This chain links TRBV7-2 with TRBJ1-2; the D gene is possibly TRBD1 (6 bases). The V end lost 1 base, the J end lost 8 bases, and 20 bases lay between the germline ends. The CDR3 consists of 16 residues. Germline V lookup: CDR1 SGHTA, CDR2 FQGNSA. Written as DNA, the CDR3 is TGTGCCAGCAGCTTAGGGTCCCGGTACAGGGAAAGGGGCTACACCTTC. Translating it yields CASSLGSRYRERGYTF.

In this sample, this clonotype turned up a few times. The CDR3 reads CASGGDGSNTGELFF. In DNA, the CDR3 is TGTGCCAGCGGAGGGGACGGTTCGAACACCGGGGAGCTGTTTTTT. This chain joins TRBV12-3 or TRBV12-4 and TRBJ2-2, with TRBD2 as a possible D gene (6 bases). The V end lost 8 bases, the J end lost 0 bases, and 13 bases lay between the germline ends. The CDR3 is made up of 15 amino acids.

The V gene is TRBV19, the J gene TRBJ1-1; D gene uncertain. Per germline, CDR1 LNHDA and CDR2 SQIVND (reference sequence). V was pared by 8 bases and J by 3 bases, with 7 bases between. The length of the CDR3 is 11 residues. This chain's CDR3 is CASGEDTEAFF. CDR3 DNA sequence: TGTGCCAGTGGGGAGGACACTGAAGCTTTCTTT.

V gene TRBV6-1 combines with J gene TRBJ2-5; TRBD2 matches at 12 bases. Looked up from germline, CDR1 is MNHNS and CDR2 is SASEGT. The CDR3 is 16 amino acids. V lost 6 bases to trimming and J lost 4 bases; unmatched junction nucleotides: 9. The CDR3: CASRTSGGHGGETQYF. The CDR3 region has the DNA TGTGCCAGCAGGACTAGCGGGGGCCATGGGGGAGAGACCCAGTACTTC.